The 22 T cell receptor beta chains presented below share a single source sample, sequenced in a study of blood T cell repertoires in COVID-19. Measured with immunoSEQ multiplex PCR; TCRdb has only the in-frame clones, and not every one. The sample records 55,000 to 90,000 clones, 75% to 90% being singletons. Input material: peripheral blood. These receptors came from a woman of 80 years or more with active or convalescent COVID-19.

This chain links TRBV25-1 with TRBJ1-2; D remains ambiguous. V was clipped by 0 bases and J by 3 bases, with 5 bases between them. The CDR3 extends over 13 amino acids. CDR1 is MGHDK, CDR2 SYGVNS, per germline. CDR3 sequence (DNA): TGTGCCAGCAGTGAATATGAGTACTATGGCTACACCTTC. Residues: CASSEYEYYGYTF.

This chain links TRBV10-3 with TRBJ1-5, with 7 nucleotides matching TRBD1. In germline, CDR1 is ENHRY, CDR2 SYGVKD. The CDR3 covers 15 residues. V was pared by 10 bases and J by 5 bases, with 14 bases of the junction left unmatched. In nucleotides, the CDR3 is TGTGCCACGTCAGGACAGGTCCTCCGGGATCAGCCCCAGCATTTT. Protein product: CATSGQVLRDQPQHF.

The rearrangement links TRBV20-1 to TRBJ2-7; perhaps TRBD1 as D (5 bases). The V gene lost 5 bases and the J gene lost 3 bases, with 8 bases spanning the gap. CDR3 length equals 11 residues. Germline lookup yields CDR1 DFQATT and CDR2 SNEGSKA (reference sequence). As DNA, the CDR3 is TGCAGTGCTGATGACAGCTACGAGCAGTACTTC. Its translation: CSADDSYEQYF.

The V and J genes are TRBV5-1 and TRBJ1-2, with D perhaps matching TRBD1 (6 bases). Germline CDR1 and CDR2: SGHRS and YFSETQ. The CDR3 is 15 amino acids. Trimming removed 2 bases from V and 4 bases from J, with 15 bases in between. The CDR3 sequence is CASSLADSSLYGYTF. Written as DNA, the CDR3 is TGCGCCAGCAGCTTAGCGGACAGTTCCCTCTATGGCTACACCTTC.

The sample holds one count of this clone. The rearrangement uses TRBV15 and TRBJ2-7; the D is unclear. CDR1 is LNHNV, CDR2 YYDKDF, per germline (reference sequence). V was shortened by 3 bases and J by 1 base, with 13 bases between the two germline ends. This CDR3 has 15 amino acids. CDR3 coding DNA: TGTGCCACCAGCAGCTCTTTAACTCAATCCTACGAGCAGTACTTC. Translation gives CATSSSLTQSYEQYF.

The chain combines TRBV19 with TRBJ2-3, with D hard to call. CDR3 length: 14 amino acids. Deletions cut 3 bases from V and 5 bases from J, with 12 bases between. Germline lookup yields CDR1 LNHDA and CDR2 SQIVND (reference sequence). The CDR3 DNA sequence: TGTGCCAGTAGTATCGGGTCCCCCAGAGATACGCAGTATTTT. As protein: CASSIGSPRDTQYF.

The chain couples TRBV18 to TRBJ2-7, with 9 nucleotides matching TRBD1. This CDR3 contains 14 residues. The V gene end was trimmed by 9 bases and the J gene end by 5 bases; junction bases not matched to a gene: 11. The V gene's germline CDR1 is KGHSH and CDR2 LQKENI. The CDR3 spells CASNQNRGQDEQYF. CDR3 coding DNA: TGTGCCAGTAACCAAAACAGGGGGCAGGACGAGCAGTACTTC.

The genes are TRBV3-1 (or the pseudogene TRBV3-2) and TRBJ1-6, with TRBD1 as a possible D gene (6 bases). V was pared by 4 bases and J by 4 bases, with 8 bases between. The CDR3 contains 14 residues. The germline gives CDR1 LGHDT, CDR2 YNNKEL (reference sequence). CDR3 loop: CASSPGQYNSPLHF. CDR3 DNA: TGTGCCAGCAGCCCAGGACAGTATAATTCACCCCTCCACTTT.

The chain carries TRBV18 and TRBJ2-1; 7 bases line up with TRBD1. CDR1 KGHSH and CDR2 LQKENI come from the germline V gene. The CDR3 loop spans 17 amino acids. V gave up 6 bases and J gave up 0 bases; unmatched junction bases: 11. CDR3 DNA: TGTGCCAGCTCCGACGACAGGGCAGGGGGCTCCTACAATGAGCAGTTCTTC. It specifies CASSDDRAGGSYNEQFF.

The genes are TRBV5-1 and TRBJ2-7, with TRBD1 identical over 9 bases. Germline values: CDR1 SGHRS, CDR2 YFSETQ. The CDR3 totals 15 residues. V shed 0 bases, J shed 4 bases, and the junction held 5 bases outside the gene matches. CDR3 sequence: CASSLGDRAQYEQYF. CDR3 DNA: TGCGCCAGCAGCTTGGGGGACAGGGCCCAATACGAGCAGTACTTC.

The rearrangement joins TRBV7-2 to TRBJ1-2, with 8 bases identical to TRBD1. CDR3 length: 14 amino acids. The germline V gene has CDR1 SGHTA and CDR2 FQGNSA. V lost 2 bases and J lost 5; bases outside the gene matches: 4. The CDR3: CASSLNRGDYGYTF. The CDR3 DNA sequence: TGTGCCAGCAGCTTAAACAGGGGGGATTATGGCTACACCTTC.

In DNA, the CDR3 is TGTGCCAGCAGCCTGACAGTTCACGATGAGCAGTTCTTC. Its protein is CASSLTVHDEQFF. This rearrangement joins TRBV7-9 to TRBJ2-1; tentatively, D is TRBD1 (5 bases). The germline CDR1 and CDR2 sequences are SEHNR and FQNEAQ (reference sequence). CDR3 length: 13 amino acids. Deletions cut 5 bases from V and 8 bases from J, with 13 bases between.

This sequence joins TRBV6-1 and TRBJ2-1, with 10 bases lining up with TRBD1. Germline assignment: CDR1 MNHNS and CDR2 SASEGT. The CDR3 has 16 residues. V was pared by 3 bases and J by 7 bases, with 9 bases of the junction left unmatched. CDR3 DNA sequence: TGTGCCAGCAGTGACTTTGGGGACAGGGGAGCTAATGAGCAGTTCTTC. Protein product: CASSDFGDRGANEQFF.

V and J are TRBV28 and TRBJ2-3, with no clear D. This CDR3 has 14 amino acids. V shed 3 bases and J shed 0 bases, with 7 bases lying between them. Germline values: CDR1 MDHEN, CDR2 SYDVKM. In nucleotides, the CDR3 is TGTGCCAGCAGTTTCGCGGAGAGCACAGATACGCAGTATTTT. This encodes CASSFAESTDTQYF.

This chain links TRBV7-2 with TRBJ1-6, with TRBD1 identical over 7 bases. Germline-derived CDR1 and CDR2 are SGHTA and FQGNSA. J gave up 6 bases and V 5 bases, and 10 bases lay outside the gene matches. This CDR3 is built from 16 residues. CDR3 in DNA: TGTGCCAGCAGCCCAGGGACAGCGCGGTTTAATTCACCCCTCCACTTT. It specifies CASSPGTARFNSPLHF.

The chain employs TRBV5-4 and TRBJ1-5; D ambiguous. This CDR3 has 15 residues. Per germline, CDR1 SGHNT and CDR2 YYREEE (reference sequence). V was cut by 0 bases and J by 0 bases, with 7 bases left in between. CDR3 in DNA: TGTGCCAGCAGCTTGGCGGCGGATAGCAATCAGCCCCAGCATTTT. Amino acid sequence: CASSLAADSNQPQHF. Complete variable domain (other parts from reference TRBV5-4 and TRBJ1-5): ETGVTQSPTHLIKTRGQQVTLRCSSQSGHNTVSWYQQALGQGPQFIFQYYREEENGRGNFPPRFSGLQFPNYSSELNVNALELDDSALYLCASSLAADSNQPQHFGDGTRLSIL.

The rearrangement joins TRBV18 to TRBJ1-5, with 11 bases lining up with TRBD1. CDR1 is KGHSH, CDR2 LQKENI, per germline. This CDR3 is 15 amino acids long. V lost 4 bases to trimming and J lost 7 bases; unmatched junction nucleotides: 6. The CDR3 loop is CASSLRDRGEQPQHF. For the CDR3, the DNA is TGTGCCAGCTCACTAAGGGACAGGGGGGAACAGCCCCAGCATTTT. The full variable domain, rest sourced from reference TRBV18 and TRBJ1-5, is NAGVMQNPRHLVRRRGQEARLRCSPMKGHSHVYWYRQLPEEGLKFMVYLQKENIIDESGMPKERFSAEFPKEGPSILRIQQVVRGDSAAYFCASSLRDRGEQPQHFGDGTRLSIL.

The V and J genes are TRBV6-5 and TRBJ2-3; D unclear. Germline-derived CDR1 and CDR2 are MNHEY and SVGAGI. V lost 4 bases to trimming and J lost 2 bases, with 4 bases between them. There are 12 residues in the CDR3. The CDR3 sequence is CASSLYTDTQYF. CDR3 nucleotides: TGTGCCAGCAGTTTGTACACAGATACGCAGTATTTT.

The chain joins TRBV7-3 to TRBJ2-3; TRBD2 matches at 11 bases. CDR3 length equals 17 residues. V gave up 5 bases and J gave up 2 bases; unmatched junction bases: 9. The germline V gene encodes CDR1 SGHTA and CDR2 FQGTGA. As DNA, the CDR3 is TGTGCCAGCAGCCCCCGGGCTAGCGGGGGGTCCACAGATACGCAGTATTTT. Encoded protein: CASSPRASGGSTDTQYF.

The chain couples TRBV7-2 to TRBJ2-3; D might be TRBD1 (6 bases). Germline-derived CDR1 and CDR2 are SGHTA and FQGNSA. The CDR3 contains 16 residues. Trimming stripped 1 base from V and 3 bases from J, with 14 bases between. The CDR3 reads CASSLDRGFRTDTQYF. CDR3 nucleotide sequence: TGTGCCAGCAGCTTAGATAGGGGGTTCAGGACAGATACGCAGTATTTT.

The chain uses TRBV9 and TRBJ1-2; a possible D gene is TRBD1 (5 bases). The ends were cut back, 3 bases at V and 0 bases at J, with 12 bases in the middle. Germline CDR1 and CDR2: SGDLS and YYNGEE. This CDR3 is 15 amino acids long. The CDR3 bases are TGTGCCAGCAGCGCCCAGGGACTAGCTAACTATGGCTACACCTTC. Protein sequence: CASSAQGLANYGYTF.

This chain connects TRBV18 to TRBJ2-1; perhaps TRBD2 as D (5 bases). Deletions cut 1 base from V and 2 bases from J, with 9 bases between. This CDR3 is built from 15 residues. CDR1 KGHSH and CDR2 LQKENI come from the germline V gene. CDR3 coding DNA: TGTGCCAGCTCACCACTAATGACTACCTACAATGAGCAGTTCTTC. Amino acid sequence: CASSPLMTTYNEQFF.